The source of this TCR beta chain is a study of blood T cell repertoires in COVID-19 (dated by TCRdb to 2019 to 2021). Regarding the complete study: Samples covering the acute and convalescent phases of COVID-19 were provided by collaborators in the United States, Italy and Spain. The prospective study material was composed of cDNA or gDNA derived from T cells, B-cell-depleted T cells, or PBMCs. Deeply sampled blood TCRbeta repertoires from subjects exposed to, actively infected with, or recovered from COVID-19 were included in the dataset. The repertoires were released in a freely available public database intended as a resource for research on the immune response to SARS-CoV-2. The samples were drawn from two sources: the first 160 participants of the ongoing ImmuneRACE study, and 1,254 subjects contributed by 6 global collaborators. A de-identified subject ID, COVID-19 status, age in years and sex were almost always included in the sample metadata. Where available, HLA class I and class II types were obtained from metadata supplied by the sample provider rather than from assay-based typing. What the work shows at the level of the full study, not this receptor alone: The amount of clinical and demographic metadata varied by source and participant and was provided uncurated.

The immunoSEQ Assay, a bias-controlled multiplex PCR, was used to amplify TCRbeta CDR3 regions from genomic DNA. In the source study's methods: Nucleated cell counts per sample were estimated from amplification of reference gene primers within the assay. To quantify the absolute abundance of each unique TCRbeta CDR3 rearrangement, sequence reads were collapsed and filtered. Productive Simpson clonality was computed per sample as the square root of Simpson's diversity index over productive rearrangements. TCRdb limited this immuneACCESS table to in-frame rearrangements with V and J called. A share of clones is missing; checked studies link under half to unresolved V genes, and the rest is unexplained. The DNA was the basis for D and trimming; V, J and clone size are from that table. The sample yields 350,000 to 500,000 clones; over 75% were counted once. The biggest ten clones account for approximately 1.3% of the sample.

Participants in the prospective study were aged roughly 18 to 100 years, lived in about two dozen United States geographic areas, and enrolled through a virtual design. Cohort assignment in the prospective study relied on participant-reported clinical history from a screening survey and a study questionnaire. Exposed participants had been in contact with someone with a PCR-confirmed or clinician-diagnosed COVID-19 case within 2 weeks of study entry. Mobile phlebotomists in the prospective study collected whole blood, serum and a nasopharyngeal or oropharyngeal swab from every participant. Participants in the prospective study had the option to provide additional blood draws and questionnaires over a roughly 2-month period. Before DNA extraction, blood samples from the prospective study were shipped at room temperature or frozen. According to the germline V gene, CDR1 reads MDHEN and CDR2 reads SYDVKM. V lost 6 bases and J lost 0 bases; the stretch between them is 15 bases long. There are 16 amino acids in the CDR3, from cysteine to phenylalanine inclusive. Solely the CDR3 DNA is kept, with 48 bases framed from the first base.

This clone was found once. This receptor's antigen is unknown. Base quality data are lacking; no much larger clone is found one base away. This clonotype originated in a woman aged 18-29 years who had been exposed to COVID-19. Material: PBMCs or T cells enriched from blood (not recorded which). The V gene is TRBV28 and the J gene is TRBJ2-1; tentative D gene TRBD2, with 5 bases matching. CDR3 protein: CASRSLAPSSYNEQFF. The nucleotide sequence is TGTGCCAGCAGATCTTTAGCGCCCAGCTCCTACAATGAGCAGTTCTTC.